These 10 T cell receptor beta chains were sequenced from one sample in a study of blood T cell repertoires in COVID-19 (dated by TCRdb to the early 2020s). The method behind the library was the immunoSEQ multiplex PCR assay. TCRdb mirrors the immuneACCESS table, restricted to in-frame sequences. Some clones are absent from its copies; in checked studies, under half trace to an unresolved V gene, and the reason for the others is unknown. In all, the sample holds approximately 110,000 clones, and 75% to 90% of those were seen once. The ten largest clones represent 3.2% of the sample. The sequenced sample was peripheral blood. These receptors were taken from a woman over 75 with COVID-19, enrolled during active disease.

This clone was seen once. The chain employs TRBV18 and TRBJ2-7, with 10 bases that match TRBD1. J gave up 7 bases and V 3 bases, and 6 bases lay outside the gene matches. CDR3 size: 14 residues. Germline values: CDR1 KGHSH, CDR2 LQKENI. The CDR3 region is CASSPRTGGGEQYF. CDR3 DNA sequence: TGTGCCAGCTCACCCCGGACAGGGGGTGGTGAGCAGTACTTC.

The V gene is TRBV28, the J gene TRBJ2-7; D possibly corresponds to TRBD2 (6 bases). The CDR3 is 17 amino acids. Germline CDR1 MDHEN, CDR2 SYDVKM. Trimming shortened V by 5 bases and J by 1 base, and 21 bases separated the two germline ends. CDR3 loop: CASSASGRGLASYEQYF. The CDR3 bases are TGTGCCAGCAGTGCATCAGGGCGGGGATTAGCTTCCTACGAGCAGTACTTC.

The rearrangement joins TRBV4-2 to TRBJ2-1, with 7 bases lining up with TRBD2. V lost 0 bases to trimming and J lost 4 bases; unmatched junction nucleotides: 6. Germline V CDR1 and CDR2: LGHNA, YNFKEQ. CDR3 length: 16 residues. In DNA, the CDR3 is TGTGCCAGCAGCCAAGACGCTAGCGGTCTTTACAATGAGCAGTTCTTC. Amino acids: CASSQDASGLYNEQFF.

V and J are TRBV18 and TRBJ2-5, with 7 bases aligning to TRBD2. Germline trimming cut 4 bases from V and 5 bases from J; bases unmatched to any gene: 16. This CDR3 has 17 residues. Looked up from germline, CDR1 is KGHSH and CDR2 is LQKENI. CDR3 coding DNA: TGTGCCAGCTCACTTAAGGCGGCGGGAGTATCGTCGGAGACCCAGTACTTC. Its protein product is CASSLKAAGVSSETQYF.

The chain carries TRBV19 and TRBJ1-1; a weak D match, TRBD1 (5 bases). V lost 2 bases and J lost 1, with 11 bases in between. There are 15 residues in the CDR3. Germline lookup yields CDR1 LNHDA and CDR2 SQIVND (reference sequence). The CDR3 DNA reads TGTGCCAGTAGTATAAGGGCGGGGCGGAACACTGAAGCTTTCTTT. It specifies CASSIRAGRNTEAFF.

In this sample, this clone turned up once. This chain joins TRBV5-8 and TRBJ1-1; D uncertain. This CDR3 is built from 13 residues. V lost 3 bases and J 1 base, leaving 7 bases between the germline ends. Germline values: CDR1 SGHTS, CDR2 YDEGEE. As DNA, the CDR3 is TGTGCCAGCAGCTATCAGAAGAACACTGAAGCTTTCTTT. Translated: CASSYQKNTEAFF.

This chain joins TRBV9 and TRBJ2-1, with 10 bases that match TRBD1. CDR1 and CDR2 (germline): SGDLS, YYNGEE. Unmatched junction bases numbered 2, after V lost 0 bases and J lost 2 bases. This CDR3 is 16 amino acids long. CDR3: CASSVDGQGAYNEQFF. In DNA form, the CDR3 reads TGTGCCAGCAGCGTAGACGGACAGGGGGCCTACAATGAGCAGTTCTTC.

The gene calls are TRBV5-1 and TRBJ2-3; 7 bases match TRBD1. Germline CDR1 and CDR2: SGHRS and YFSETQ. This CDR3 comprises 15 residues. Trimming took 4 bases from V and 3 from J; bases not matched to a gene: 8. Here the CDR3 reads CASSKRQGWTDTQYF. Here the CDR3 DNA reads TGCGCCAGCAGCAAAAGACAGGGTTGGACAGATACGCAGTATTTT.

The rearrangement joins TRBV7-2 to TRBJ2-2, with D unresolved. V was clipped by 5 bases and J by 6 bases, with 10 bases between them. The CDR3 contains 13 residues. CDR1 and CDR2 from the germline V gene are SGHTA and FQGNSA. The CDR3 DNA follows: TGTGCCAGCAGCCCGCTCCGGGCCGGGGAGCTGTTTTTT. Amino acid sequence: CASSPLRAGELFF.

V usage is TRBV6-2 or TRBV6-3 and J usage is TRBJ1-2; D is possibly TRBD1 (6 bases). CDR1 and CDR2 from the germline V gene are MNHEY and SVGEGT. The CDR3 has 13 residues. Trimming stripped 6 bases from V and 6 bases from J, with 14 bases between. CDR3: CASSLQGQNGYTF. CDR3 DNA sequence: TGTGCCAGCAGCCTCCAAGGACAGAATGGCTACACCTTC.